These T cell receptor beta chains were read from a single sample in a study of vaccination and CD4 T cells after COVID-19. The antigens for these receptors are not known. MiXCR, run by TCRdb on the PCR reads, gives a single entry per CDR3 protein. Among some 8,600 distinct CDR3 sequences listed, 38% were seen once. What was sequenced was CD4+ T cells from blood, cultured in vitro. All receptors come from a human donor in good health. CDR3s include the opening cysteine and the closing phenylalanine or tryptophan. The order of the fields is V gene, CDR3 length, D gene, J gene, clone size, CDR3 protein, CDR3 DNA. D genes are given only for firm matches. Clone size appears in some rows only: once, few, many, or a class for an expanded clone.

V gene: TRBV11-2
CDR3 length: 16
D gene: -
J gene: TRBJ1-1
clone size: -
CDR3 protein: CASSLDWGQRRTEAFF
CDR3 DNA: TGTGCCAGCAGCTTAGATTGGGGACAAAGGAGGACTGAAGCTTTCTTT

V gene: TRBV11-2
CDR3 length: 13
D gene: TRBD1
J gene: TRBJ2-3
clone size: -
CDR3 protein: CASSPGHRGTQYF
CDR3 DNA: TGTGCCAGCAGCCCGGGCCACAGGGGTACGCAGTATTTT

V gene: TRBV5-4
CDR3 length: 13
D gene: -
J gene: TRBJ2-1
clone size: -
CDR3 protein: CASSLRGYNEQFF
CDR3 DNA: TGTGCCAGCAGCTTGCGCGGGTACAATGAGCAGTTCTTC

V gene: TRBV6-1
CDR3 length: 14
D gene: -
J gene: TRBJ1-6
clone size: -
CDR3 protein: CAGATGRNNSPLHF
CDR3 DNA: TGTGCCGGGGCAACGGGACGGAATAATTCACCCCTCCACTTT

V gene: TRBV20-1
CDR3 length: 16
D gene: TRBD2
J gene: TRBJ2-3
clone size: -
CDR3 protein: CSARGLAGISTDTQYF
CDR3 DNA: TGCAGTGCTAGAGGACTAGCGGGAATTAGCACAGATACGCAGTATTTT

V gene: TRBV24-1
CDR3 length: 12
D gene: -
J gene: TRBJ1-2
clone size: -
CDR3 protein: CATSDGRYGYTF
CDR3 DNA: TGTGCCACCAGTGATGGCCGGTATGGCTACACCTTC

V gene: TRBV19
CDR3 length: 13
D gene: TRBD1
J gene: TRBJ1-2
clone size: medium-sized
CDR3 protein: CASSKGQGHGYTF
CDR3 DNA: TGTGCCAGTAGTAAAGGACAGGGCCATGGCTACACCTTC

V gene: TRBV4-1
CDR3 length: 14
D gene: -
J gene: TRBJ2-7
clone size: -
CDR3 protein: CASSRRLDVYEQYF
CDR3 DNA: TGCGCCAGCAGCCGCCGGTTGGACGTCTACGAGCAGTACTTC

V gene: TRBV29-1
CDR3 length: 11
D gene: -
J gene: TRBJ1-5
clone size: -
CDR3 protein: CSVEDGGPQHF
CDR3 DNA: TGCAGCGTTGAAGACGGGGGGCCCCAGCATTTT

V gene: TRBV21-1
CDR3 length: 16
D gene: -
J gene: TRBJ2-3
clone size: -
CDR3 protein: CASSTRTRSSTDTQYF
CDR3 DNA: TGTGCCAGCAGCACCCGGACTCGTTCTAGCACAGATACGCAGTATTTT

V gene: TRBV6-4
CDR3 length: 15
D gene: TRBD2
J gene: TRBJ2-1
clone size: few
CDR3 protein: CASSELAGTYNEQFF
CDR3 DNA: TGTGCCAGCAGTGAACTAGCGGGTACTTACAATGAGCAGTTCTTC

V gene: TRBV29-1
CDR3 length: 17
D gene: TRBD2
J gene: TRBJ2-1
clone size: few
CDR3 protein: CSVVIAGESSSYNEQFF
CDR3 DNA: TGCAGCGTTGTTATAGCGGGAGAGAGCAGCTCCTACAATGAGCAGTTCTTC

V gene: TRBV12-5
CDR3 length: 15
D gene: -
J gene: TRBJ1-2
clone size: -
CDR3 protein: CASGLAGRGGYGYTF
CDR3 DNA: TGTGCTAGTGGTTTGGCGGGGCGGGGTGGCTATGGCTACACCTTC

V gene: TRBV9
CDR3 length: 14
D gene: -
J gene: TRBJ2-3
clone size: -
CDR3 protein: CASSVDLATDTQYF
CDR3 DNA: TGTGCCAGCAGCGTAGATCTGGCAACAGATACGCAGTATTTT

V gene: TRBV28
CDR3 length: 14
D gene: -
J gene: TRBJ1-1
clone size: -
CDR3 protein: CASSFTGIGTEAFF
CDR3 DNA: TGTGCCAGCAGTTTCACGGGGATTGGGACTGAAGCTTTCTTT

V gene: TRBV7-6
CDR3 length: 12
D gene: -
J gene: TRBJ2-1
clone size: -
CDR3 protein: CASSPPMAAQFF
CDR3 DNA: TGTGCTAGCAGCCCCCCCATGGCGGCGCAGTTCTTC

V gene: TRBV20-1
CDR3 length: 15
D gene: -
J gene: TRBJ2-3
clone size: few
CDR3 protein: CSARVPRKSTDTQYF
CDR3 DNA: TGCAGTGCTAGAGTCCCGAGGAAGAGCACAGATACGCAGTATTTT

V gene: TRBV12-3/TRBV12-4
CDR3 length: 12
D gene: TRBD2
J gene: TRBJ2-7
clone size: -
CDR3 protein: CASRSGTYEQYF
CDR3 DNA: TGTGCCAGCAGGAGCGGGACCTACGAGCAGTACTTC

V gene: TRBV6-2/TRBV6-3
CDR3 length: 18
D gene: TRBD2
J gene: TRBJ2-1
clone size: -
CDR3 protein: CASSYLFTGTSMANEQFF
CDR3 DNA: TGTGCCAGCAGTTACCTTTTTACCGGGACTAGCATGGCCAATGAGCAGTTCTTC

V gene: TRBV19
CDR3 length: 13
D gene: -
J gene: TRBJ1-2
clone size: -
CDR3 protein: CASIRGQGYGYTF
CDR3 DNA: TGTGCCAGTATCCGGGGGCAGGGCTATGGCTACACCTTC

V gene: TRBV27
CDR3 length: 14
D gene: -
J gene: TRBJ1-3
clone size: -
CDR3 protein: CASSRGVLGNTIYF
CDR3 DNA: TGTGCCAGCAGTAGAGGTGTCCTCGGAAACACCATATATTTT

V gene: TRBV20-1
CDR3 length: 15
D gene: TRBD1
J gene: TRBJ2-4
clone size: -
CDR3 protein: CSAPQGALDKNIQYF
CDR3 DNA: TGCAGTGCGCCACAGGGGGCGTTGGACAAAAACATTCAGTACTTC

V gene: TRBV28
CDR3 length: 12
D gene: -
J gene: TRBJ2-2
clone size: -
CDR3 protein: CASSFVGGELFF
CDR3 DNA: TGTGCCAGCAGTTTCGTGGGCGGGGAGCTGTTTTTT

V gene: TRBV6-1
CDR3 length: 12
D gene: -
J gene: TRBJ2-7
clone size: -
CDR3 protein: CASSPAGYEQYF
CDR3 DNA: TGTGCCAGCAGCCCGGCGGGGTACGAGCAGTACTTC

V gene: TRBV6-2/TRBV6-3
CDR3 length: 12
D gene: -
J gene: TRBJ1-5
clone size: medium-sized
CDR3 protein: CASADSNQPQHF
CDR3 DNA: TGTGCCAGCGCGGATAGCAATCAGCCCCAGCATTTT

V gene: TRBV24-1
CDR3 length: 21
D gene: TRBD2
J gene: TRBJ2-1
clone size: -
CDR3 protein: CATSDIQPGLAGRSSYNEQFF
CDR3 DNA: TGTGCCACCAGTGATATACAACCGGGACTAGCGGGAAGGAGCTCCTACAATGAGCAGTTCTTC

V gene: TRBV20-1
CDR3 length: 15
D gene: TRBD1
J gene: TRBJ2-3
clone size: -
CDR3 protein: CSAEDRGRDTDTQYF
CDR3 DNA: TGCAGTGCTGAAGACAGGGGGCGAGATACAGATACGCAGTATTTT

V gene: TRBV20-1
CDR3 length: 12
D gene: TRBD1
J gene: TRBJ1-5
clone size: -
CDR3 protein: CSAMQGDQPQHF
CDR3 DNA: TGCAGTGCTATGCAGGGGGATCAGCCCCAGCATTTT

V gene: TRBV20-1
CDR3 length: 12
D gene: -
J gene: TRBJ1-2
clone size: -
CDR3 protein: CSARDHQYGYTF
CDR3 DNA: TGCAGTGCTAGAGATCATCAGTATGGCTACACCTTC

V gene: TRBV5-4
CDR3 length: 15
D gene: -
J gene: TRBJ1-3
clone size: -
CDR3 protein: CASSPTRSGRNTIYF
CDR3 DNA: TGTGCCAGCAGCCCCACACGGTCAGGACGAAACACCATATATTTT

V gene: TRBV15
CDR3 length: 12
D gene: -
J gene: TRBJ2-5
clone size: -
CDR3 protein: CATSRGQETQYF
CDR3 DNA: TGTGCCACCAGCCGGGGGCAGGAGACCCAGTACTTC

V gene: TRBV20-1
CDR3 length: 15
D gene: TRBD2
J gene: TRBJ2-5
clone size: few
CDR3 protein: CSARDFLTSQETQYF
CDR3 DNA: TGCAGTGCTAGAGATTTTCTGACTAGCCAGGAGACCCAGTACTTC

V gene: TRBV12-3/TRBV12-4
CDR3 length: 14
D gene: -
J gene: TRBJ2-5
clone size: -
CDR3 protein: CASSLAHPQETQYF
CDR3 DNA: TGTGCCAGCAGTTTAGCACACCCACAAGAGACCCAGTACTTC